The 5 T cell receptor beta chains presented below share a single source sample, sequenced in a study of cytomegalovirus exposure and HLA in healthy donors. The PCR contained 60 Vbeta and 13 Jbeta primers. Assay used: immunoSEQ multiplex PCR; TCRdb lists only in-frame clones, some missing. The table includes about 160,000 clones, around 81% detected once. Sequencing was carried out using PBMCs. All receptors derive from a woman aged 45-65 years in good health and CMV-seronegative.

This sequence joins TRBV18 and TRBJ1-5, with D uncertain. Germline V gives CDR1 KGHSH, CDR2 LQKENI. This CDR3 spans 16 amino acids. The V end lost 1 base, the J end lost 1 base, and 11 bases lay between the germline ends. The CDR3 spells CASSPRVSRSNQPQHF. The CDR3 DNA reads as TGTGCCAGCTCACCACGGGTGTCGCGGAGCAATCAGCCCCAGCATTTT. The variable domain in full, completed from reference TRBV18 and TRBJ1-5, reads NAGVMQNPRHLVRRRGQEARLRCSPMKGHSHVYWYRQLPEEGLKFMVYLQKENIIDESGMPKERFSAEFPKEGPSILRIQQVVRGDSAAYFCASSPRVSRSNQPQHFGDGTRLSIL.

V is TRBV6-5 and J is TRBJ1-4; tentatively, D is TRBD1 (5 bases). Per germline, CDR1 MNHEY and CDR2 SVGAGI. Trimming stripped 0 bases from V and 13 bases from J, with 18 bases between. This CDR3 contains 15 residues. CDR3 in amino acids: CASSYSNQQGRALFF. In nucleotides, the CDR3 is TGTGCCAGCAGTTACTCGAACCAGCAGGGAAGGGCACTGTTTTTT.

This clone was detected only a few times. The chain is built from TRBV7-2 and TRBJ1-2; maybe TRBD1 (5 bases). Germline CDR1 is SGHTA and CDR2 is FQGNSA. CDR3 length: 17 amino acids. The V and J ends lost 3 bases and 4 bases respectively, with 21 bases between them. CDR3 loop: CASSFDRPRRGFYGYTF. CDR3 DNA sequence: TGTGCCAGCAGCTTCGACAGACCGCGAAGGGGATTCTATGGCTACACCTTC.

The chain recombines TRBV6-6 with TRBJ2-2; D might be TRBD1 (6 bases). Germline loops: CDR1 MNHNY, CDR2 SVGAGI (reference sequence). The CDR3 loop spans 16 amino acids. Trimming removed 2 bases from V and 2 bases from J, with 12 bases in between. Here the CDR3 reads CASSYGQLTNTGELFF. The CDR3 coding sequence is TGTGCCAGCAGTTACGGACAGCTCACTAACACCGGGGAGCTGTTTTTT.

The rearrangement joins TRBV19 to TRBJ1-5, with D possibly being TRBD1 (6 bases). Germline CDR1 LNHDA, CDR2 SQIVND (reference sequence). V lost 0 bases and J 4 bases, leaving 10 bases between the germline ends. This CDR3 is 15 amino acids long. DNA for the CDR3: TGTGCCAGTAGTATAGATGGGGGCAGAAATCAGCCCCAGCATTTT. This sequence encodes CASSIDGGRNQPQHF. The variable domain in full, completed from reference TRBV19 and TRBJ1-5, reads DGGITQSPKYLFRKEGQNVTLSCEQNLNHDAMYWYRQDPGQGLRLIYYSQIVNDFQKGDIAEGYSVSREKKESFPLTVTSAQKNPTAFYLCASSIDGGRNQPQHFGDGTRLSIL.